The TCR beta chain under discussion was sequenced for a study of beta chain features in type 1 diabetes. Study outcomes and limitations: There was a moderate but significant shortening of TCRB CDR3s in all four CD4+ subsets of Type 1 diabetes patients.

What was sequenced were expressed TCRB transcripts, since all of the isolated RNA had been reverse transcribed. Sequencing used immunoSEQ multiplex PCR; TCRdb keeps in-frame clones, though not all of them. The table lists roughly 150,000 clones, about a tenth of them singletons, with 0.45% to 0.5% in the top ten. As regards this clone: Its specificity is unknown.

This clonotype originated in a man aged 25-40 years with type 1 diabetes. Sequencing used central memory CD4+ T cells from blood.

CDR3 nucleotides: TGCAGCGTTCGTGACAGGGATGGCAATCAGCCCCAGCATTTT. Its protein product is CSVRDRDGNQPQHF. The chain combines TRBV29-1 with TRBJ1-5; 7 bases match TRBD1. The trim removed 5 bases at V and 2 bases at J, leaving 6 bases unmatched. Germline loops: CDR1 SQVTM, CDR2 ANQGSEA. This CDR3 comprises 14 residues.